This T cell receptor beta chain came from a study of blood T cells in healthy people across ages. In terms of origin and age, donors were healthy Caucasian individuals from Russia aged roughly 6 to 100. Remarks on this clonotype: Its antigen is not identified.

Study-wide results and limits: Strongly correlated with naive T cell percentage was TCR beta diversity. A roughly linear age-dependent decrease characterized TCR beta diversity per million T cells.

With a J-beta primer mix and a sample-barcoded 5' primer, a second PCR ran 7 to 11 cycles. A minimum of 2.5 million CDR3-containing paired-end reads was obtained for each sample. A single record per CDR3 protein comes from TCRdb applying MiXCR to the 5' RACE reads. The table lists 890,000 or so distinct CDR3 sequences, around 62% of them singletons. The source material was blood. This sequence originates from a young man in good health.

In DNA form, the CDR3 reads TGTGCCAGCAGACAGGGCGGCTCACCCCTCCACTTT. It encodes CASRQGGSPLHF. The chain combines TRBV2 with TRBJ1-6; perhaps TRBD1 as D (6 bases). The CDR3 sequence is 12 residues long. Trimming pared 6 bases from V and 10 bases from J, leaving 10 bases between. The germline gives CDR1 SNHLY, CDR2 FYNNEI.